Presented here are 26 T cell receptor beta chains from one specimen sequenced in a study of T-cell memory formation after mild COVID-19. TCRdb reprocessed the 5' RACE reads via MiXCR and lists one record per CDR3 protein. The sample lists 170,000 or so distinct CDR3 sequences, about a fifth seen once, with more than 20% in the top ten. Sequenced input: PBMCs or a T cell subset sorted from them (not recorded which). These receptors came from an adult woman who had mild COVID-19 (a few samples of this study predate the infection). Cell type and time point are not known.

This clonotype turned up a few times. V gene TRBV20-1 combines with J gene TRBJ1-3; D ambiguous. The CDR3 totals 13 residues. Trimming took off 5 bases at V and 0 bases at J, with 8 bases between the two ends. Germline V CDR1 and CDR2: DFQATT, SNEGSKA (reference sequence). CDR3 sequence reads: CSAGPFSGNTIYF. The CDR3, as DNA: TGCAGTGCTGGTCCCTTCTCTGGAAACACCATATATTTT.

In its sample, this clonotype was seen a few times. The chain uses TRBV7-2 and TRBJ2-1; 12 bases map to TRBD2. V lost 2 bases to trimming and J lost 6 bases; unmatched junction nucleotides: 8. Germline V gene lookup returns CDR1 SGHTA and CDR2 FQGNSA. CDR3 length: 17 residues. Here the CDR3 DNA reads TGTGCCAGCAGCTTAACCCCCGCTAGCGGGGGGGCCAATGAGCAGTTCTTC. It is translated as CASSLTPASGGANEQFF. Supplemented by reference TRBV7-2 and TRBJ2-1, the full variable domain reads GAGVSQSPSNKVTEKGKDVELRCDPISGHTALYWYRQSLGQGLEFLIYFQGNSAPDKSGLPSDRFSAERTGGSVSTLTIQRTQQEDSAVYLCASSLTPASGGANEQFFGPGTRLTVL.

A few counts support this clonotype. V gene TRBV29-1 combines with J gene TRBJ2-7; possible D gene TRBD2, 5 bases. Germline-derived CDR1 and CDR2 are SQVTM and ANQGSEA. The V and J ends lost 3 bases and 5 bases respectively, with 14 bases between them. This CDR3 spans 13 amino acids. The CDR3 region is CSVDGLPGDEQYF. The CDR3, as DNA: TGCAGCGTTGACGGACTTCCCGGGGACGAGCAGTACTTC.

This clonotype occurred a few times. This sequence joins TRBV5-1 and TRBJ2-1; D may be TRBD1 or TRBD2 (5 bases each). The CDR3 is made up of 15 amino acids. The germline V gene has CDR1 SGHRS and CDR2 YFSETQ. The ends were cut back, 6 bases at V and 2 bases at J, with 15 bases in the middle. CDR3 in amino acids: CASKAEGLPYNEQFF. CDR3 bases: TGCGCCAGCAAGGCTGAGGGGTTGCCCTACAATGAGCAGTTCTTC.

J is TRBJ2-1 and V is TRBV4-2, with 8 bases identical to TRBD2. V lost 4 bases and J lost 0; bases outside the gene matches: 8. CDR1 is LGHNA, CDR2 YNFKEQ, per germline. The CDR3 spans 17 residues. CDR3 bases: TGTGCCAGCAGCCCTCGTCCCCTAGCGGGCTCCTACAATGAGCAGTTCTTC. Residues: CASSPRPLAGSYNEQFF.

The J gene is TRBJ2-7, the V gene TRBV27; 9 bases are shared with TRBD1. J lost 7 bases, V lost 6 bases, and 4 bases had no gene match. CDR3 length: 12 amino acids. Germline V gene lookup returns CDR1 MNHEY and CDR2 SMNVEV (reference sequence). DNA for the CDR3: TGTGCCAGCAGCGGACAGGGGCGGGAGCAGTACTTC. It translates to CASSGQGREQYF.

CDR3 sequence: CASSEASLSYEQYF. The CDR3, as DNA: TGTGCCAGCAGTGAAGCCAGCCTATCCTACGAGCAGTACTTC. The chain recombines TRBV2 with TRBJ2-7; no reliable D call. Germline V lookup: CDR1 SNHLY, CDR2 FYNNEI. The CDR3 is made up of 14 amino acids. Trimming left V 0 bases short and J 1 base short, with 7 bases between.

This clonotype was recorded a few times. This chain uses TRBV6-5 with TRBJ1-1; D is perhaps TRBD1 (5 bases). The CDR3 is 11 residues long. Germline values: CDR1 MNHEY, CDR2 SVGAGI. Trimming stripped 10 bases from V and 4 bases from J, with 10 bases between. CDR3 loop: CAIGGGTEAFF. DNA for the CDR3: TGTGCCATCGGGGGGGGCACTGAAGCTTTCTTT.

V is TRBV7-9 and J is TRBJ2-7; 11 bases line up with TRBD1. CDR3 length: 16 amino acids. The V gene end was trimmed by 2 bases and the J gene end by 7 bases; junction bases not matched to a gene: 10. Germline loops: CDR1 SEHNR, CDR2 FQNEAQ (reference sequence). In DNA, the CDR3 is TGTGCCAGCAGCTTACCGGACAGGGGGCAGTTAGGGGAGCAGTACTTC. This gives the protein CASSLPDRGQLGEQYF.

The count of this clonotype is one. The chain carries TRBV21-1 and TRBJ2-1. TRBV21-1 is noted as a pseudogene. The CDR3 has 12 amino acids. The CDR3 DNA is TGTGCCAGCAGCAAAGGACCCCAAGAGCAGTTCTTC. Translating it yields CASSKGPQEQFF.

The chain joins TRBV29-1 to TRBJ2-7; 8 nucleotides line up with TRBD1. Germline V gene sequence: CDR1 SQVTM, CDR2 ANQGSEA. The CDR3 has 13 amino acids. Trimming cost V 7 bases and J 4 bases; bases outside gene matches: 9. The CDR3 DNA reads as TGCAGCGCCGAGGACAGGGATTTGTACGAGCAGTACTTC. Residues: CSAEDRDLYEQYF.

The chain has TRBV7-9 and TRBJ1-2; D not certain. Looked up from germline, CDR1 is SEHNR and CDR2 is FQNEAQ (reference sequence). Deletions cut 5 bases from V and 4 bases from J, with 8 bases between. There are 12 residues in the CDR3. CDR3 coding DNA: TGTGCCAGCAGCCGCGAGGGCTATGGCTACACCTTC. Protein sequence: CASSREGYGYTF.

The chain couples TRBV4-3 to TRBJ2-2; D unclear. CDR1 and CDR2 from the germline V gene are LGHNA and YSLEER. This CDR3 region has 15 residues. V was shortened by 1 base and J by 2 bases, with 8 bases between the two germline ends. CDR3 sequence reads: CASSQAHGNTGELFF. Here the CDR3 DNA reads TGCGCCAGCAGCCAAGCCCACGGAAACACCGGGGAGCTGTTTTTT.

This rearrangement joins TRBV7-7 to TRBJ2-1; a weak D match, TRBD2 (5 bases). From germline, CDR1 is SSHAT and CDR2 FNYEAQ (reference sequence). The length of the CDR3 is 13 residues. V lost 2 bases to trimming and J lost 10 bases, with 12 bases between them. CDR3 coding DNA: TGTGCCAGCAGCTTATCCCCCGGCGGGGAGCAGTTCTTC. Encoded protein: CASSLSPGGEQFF.

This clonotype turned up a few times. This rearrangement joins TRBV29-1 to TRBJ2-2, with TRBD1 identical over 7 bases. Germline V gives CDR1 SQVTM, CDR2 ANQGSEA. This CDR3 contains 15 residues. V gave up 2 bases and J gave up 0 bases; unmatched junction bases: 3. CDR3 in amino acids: CSVERQGANTGELFF. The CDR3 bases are TGCAGCGTTGAAAGACAGGGTGCGAACACCGGGGAGCTGTTTTTT.

The CDR3: CASSLIQGGNNEQFF. In nucleotides, the CDR3 is TGTGCCAGCAGCTTAATCCAGGGGGGAAACAATGAGCAGTTCTTC. V is TRBV7-3 and J is TRBJ2-1; D perhaps matches TRBD1 (7 bases). CDR3 length equals 15 residues. The V end lost 1 base, the J end lost 5 bases, and 12 bases lay between the germline ends. Germline V lookup: CDR1 SGHTA, CDR2 FQGTGA. Using reference TRBV7-3 and TRBJ2-1 for the parts outside the CDR3, the full variable domain is GAGVSQTPSNKVTEKGKYVELRCDPISGHTALYWYRQSLGQGPEFLIYFQGTGAADDSGLPNDRFFAVRPEGSVSTLKIQRTERGDSAVYLCASSLIQGGNNEQFFGPGTRLTVL.

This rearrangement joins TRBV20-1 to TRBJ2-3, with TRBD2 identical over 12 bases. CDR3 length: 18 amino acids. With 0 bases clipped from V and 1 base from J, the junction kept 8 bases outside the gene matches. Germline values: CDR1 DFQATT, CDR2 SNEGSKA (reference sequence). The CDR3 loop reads CSARETSGRTGGTDTQYF. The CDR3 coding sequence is TGCAGTGCTAGAGAGACTAGCGGGAGAACGGGAGGCACAGATACGCAGTATTTT.

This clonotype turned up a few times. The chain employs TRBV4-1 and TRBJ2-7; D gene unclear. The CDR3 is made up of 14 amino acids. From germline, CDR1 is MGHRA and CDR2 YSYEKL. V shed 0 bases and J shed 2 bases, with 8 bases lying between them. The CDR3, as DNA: TGCGCCAGCAGCCAAGACTCGTATACCTACGAGCAGTACTTC. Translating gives CASSQDSYTYEQYF.

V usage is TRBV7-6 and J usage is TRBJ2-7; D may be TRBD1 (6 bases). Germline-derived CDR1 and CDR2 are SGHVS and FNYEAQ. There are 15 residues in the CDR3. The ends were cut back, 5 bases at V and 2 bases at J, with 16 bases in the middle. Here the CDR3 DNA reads TGTGCCAGCAGCCCGAATCAGGGGTCCCCCTACGAGCAGTACTTC. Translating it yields CASSPNQGSPYEQYF.

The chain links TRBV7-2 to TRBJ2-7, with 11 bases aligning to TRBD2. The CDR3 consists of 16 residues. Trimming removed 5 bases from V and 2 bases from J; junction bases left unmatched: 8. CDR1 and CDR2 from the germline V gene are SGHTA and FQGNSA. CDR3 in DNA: TGTGCCAGCAGCACCCCCGGGACTAGCGGAACCTACGAGCAGTACTTC. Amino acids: CASSTPGTSGTYEQYF.

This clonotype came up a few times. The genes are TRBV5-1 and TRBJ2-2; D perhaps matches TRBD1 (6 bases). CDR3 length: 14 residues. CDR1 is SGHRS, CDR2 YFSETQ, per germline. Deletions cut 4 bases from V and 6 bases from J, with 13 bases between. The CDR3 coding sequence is TGCGCCAGCAGCACTTCACAGGGTTCCGGGGAGCTGTTTTTT. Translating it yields CASSTSQGSGELFF.

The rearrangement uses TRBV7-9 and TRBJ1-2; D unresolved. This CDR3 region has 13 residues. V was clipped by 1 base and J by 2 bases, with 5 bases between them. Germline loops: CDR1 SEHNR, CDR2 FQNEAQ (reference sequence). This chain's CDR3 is CASSLEDNYGYTF. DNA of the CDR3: TGTGCCAGCAGCTTAGAAGACAACTATGGCTACACCTTC.

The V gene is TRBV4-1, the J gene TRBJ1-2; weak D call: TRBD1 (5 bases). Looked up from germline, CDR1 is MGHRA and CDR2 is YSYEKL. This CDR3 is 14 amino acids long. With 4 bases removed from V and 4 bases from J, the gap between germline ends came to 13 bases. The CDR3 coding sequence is TGCGCCAGCAGCCGAGGACAAGGAATCTATGGCTACACCTTC. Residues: CASSRGQGIYGYTF.

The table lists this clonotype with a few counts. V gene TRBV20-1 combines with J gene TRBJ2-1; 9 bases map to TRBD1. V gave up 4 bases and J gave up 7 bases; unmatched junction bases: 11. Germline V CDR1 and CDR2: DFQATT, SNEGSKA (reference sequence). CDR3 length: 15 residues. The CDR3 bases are TGCAGTGCTACCCCGACAGGGGGTAAGAGGAATGAGCAGTTCTTC. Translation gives CSATPTGGKRNEQFF.

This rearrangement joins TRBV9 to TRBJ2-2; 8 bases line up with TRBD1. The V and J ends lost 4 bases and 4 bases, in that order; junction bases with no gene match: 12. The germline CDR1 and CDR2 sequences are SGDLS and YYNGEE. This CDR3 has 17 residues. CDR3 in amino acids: CASSQNPRQGFTGELFF. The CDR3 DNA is TGTGCCAGCAGCCAGAATCCAAGACAGGGGTTCACCGGGGAGCTGTTTTTT.

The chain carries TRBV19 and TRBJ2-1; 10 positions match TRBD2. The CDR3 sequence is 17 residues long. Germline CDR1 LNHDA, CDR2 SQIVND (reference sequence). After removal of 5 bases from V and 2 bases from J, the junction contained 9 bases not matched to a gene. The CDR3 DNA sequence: TGTGCCAGTAGTGTGGATCTAAGCGGGGGGGCCTACAATGAGCAGTTCTTC. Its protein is CASSVDLSGGAYNEQFF. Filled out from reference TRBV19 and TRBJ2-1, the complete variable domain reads DGGITQSPKYLFRKEGQNVTLSCEQNLNHDAMYWYRQDPGQGLRLIYYSQIVNDFQKGDIAEGYSVSREKKESFPLTVTSAQKNPTAFYLCASSVDLSGGAYNEQFFGPGTRLTVL.